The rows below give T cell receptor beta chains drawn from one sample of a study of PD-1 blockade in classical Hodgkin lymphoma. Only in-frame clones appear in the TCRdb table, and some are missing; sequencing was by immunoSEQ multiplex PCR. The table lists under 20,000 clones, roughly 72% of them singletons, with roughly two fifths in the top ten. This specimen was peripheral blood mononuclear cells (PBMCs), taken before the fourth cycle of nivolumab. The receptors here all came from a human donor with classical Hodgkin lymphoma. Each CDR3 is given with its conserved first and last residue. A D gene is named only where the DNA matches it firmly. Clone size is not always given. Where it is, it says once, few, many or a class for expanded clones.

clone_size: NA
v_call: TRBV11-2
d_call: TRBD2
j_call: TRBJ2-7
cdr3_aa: CASSSGLAGYSYEQYF
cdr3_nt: TGTGCCAGCAGCTCCGGACTAGCGGGATACTCTTACGAGCAGTACTTC

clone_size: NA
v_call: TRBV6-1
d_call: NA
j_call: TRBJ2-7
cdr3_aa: CASYAQGSYEQYF
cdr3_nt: TGTGCCAGCTACGCACAGGGATCCTACGAGCAGTACTTC

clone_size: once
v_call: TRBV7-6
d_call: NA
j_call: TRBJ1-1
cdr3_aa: CASSLYAGTEAFF
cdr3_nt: TGTGCCAGCAGCTTATATGCAGGGACGGAAGCTTTCTTT

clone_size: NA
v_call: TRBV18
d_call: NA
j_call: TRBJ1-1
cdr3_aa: CASSRPREAEAFF
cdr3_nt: TGTGCCAGCTCTCGTCCCAGGGAAGCTGAAGCTTTCTTT

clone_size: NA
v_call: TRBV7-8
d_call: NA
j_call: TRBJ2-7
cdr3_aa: CASSSRTVLYEQYF
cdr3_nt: TGTGCCAGCAGCTCCAGGACAGTCCTCTACGAGCAGTACTTC

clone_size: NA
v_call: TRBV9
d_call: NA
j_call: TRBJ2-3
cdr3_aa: CASGTGASTDTQYF
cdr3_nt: TGTGCCAGCGGAACAGGTGCTAGCACAGATACGCAGTATTTT

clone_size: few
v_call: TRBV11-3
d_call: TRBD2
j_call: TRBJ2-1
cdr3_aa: CASSYDLADSYNEQFF
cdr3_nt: TGTGCCAGCAGCTACGACCTAGCGGACTCCTACAATGAGCAGTTCTTC

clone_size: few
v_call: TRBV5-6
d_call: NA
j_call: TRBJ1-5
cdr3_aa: CASSLWSQNQPQHF
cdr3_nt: TGTGCCAGCAGCTTGTGGAGCCAGAATCAGCCCCAGCATTTT

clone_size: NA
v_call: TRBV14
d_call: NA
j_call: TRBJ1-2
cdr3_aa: CASSRPEGGASYTF
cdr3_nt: TGTGCCAGCAGCCGGCCAGAGGGAGGAGCAAGCTACACCTTC

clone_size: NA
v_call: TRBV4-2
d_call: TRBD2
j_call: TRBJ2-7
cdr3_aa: CASSQDKPGPGGASGYEQYF
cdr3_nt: TGTGCCAGCAGCCAAGATAAACCGGGGCCGGGGGGGGCATCCGGCTACGAGCAGTACTTC

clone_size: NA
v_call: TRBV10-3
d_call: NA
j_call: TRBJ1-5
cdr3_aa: CAISAGLSNQPQHF
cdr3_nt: TGTGCCATCAGCGCAGGGTTGAGCAATCAGCCCCAGCATTTT

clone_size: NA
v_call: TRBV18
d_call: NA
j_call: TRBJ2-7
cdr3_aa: CASSPGLFYEQYF
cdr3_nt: TGTGCCAGCTCACCGGGACTTTTTTACGAGCAGTACTTC

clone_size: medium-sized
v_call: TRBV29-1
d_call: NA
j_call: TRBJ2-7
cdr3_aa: CSVENVGRPYEQYF
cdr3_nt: TGCAGCGTTGAAAACGTTGGCCGCCCCTACGAGCAGTACTTC

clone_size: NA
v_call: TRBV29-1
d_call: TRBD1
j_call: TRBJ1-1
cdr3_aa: CSVLNRGNTEAFF
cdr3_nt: TGCAGCGTCCTAAACAGGGGGAACACTGAAGCTTTCTTT

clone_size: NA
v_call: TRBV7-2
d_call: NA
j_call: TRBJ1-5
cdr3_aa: CASSSRGDQPQHF
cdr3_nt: TGTGCCAGCAGCAGCAGGGGAGATCAGCCCCAGCATTTT

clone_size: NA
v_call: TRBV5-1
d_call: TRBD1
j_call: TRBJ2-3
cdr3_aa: CASSLNRGSTDTQYF
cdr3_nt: TGCGCCAGCAGCCTCAACAGGGGTAGTACAGATACGCAGTATTTT

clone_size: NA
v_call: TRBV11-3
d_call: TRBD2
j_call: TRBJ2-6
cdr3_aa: CASSFTGTSSGANVLTF
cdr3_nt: TGTGCCAGCAGCTTCACCGGGACTAGCTCTGGGGCCAACGTCCTGACTTTC

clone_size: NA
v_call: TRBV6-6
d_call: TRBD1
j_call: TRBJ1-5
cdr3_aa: CASSYPRQGSNQPQHF
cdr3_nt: TGTGCCAGCAGTTACCCGAGACAGGGCAGCAATCAGCCCCAGCATTTT

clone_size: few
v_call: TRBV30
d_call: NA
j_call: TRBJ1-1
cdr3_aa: CAWKVSENTEAFF
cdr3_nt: TGTGCCTGGAAGGTCTCGGAGAACACTGAAGCTTTCTTT

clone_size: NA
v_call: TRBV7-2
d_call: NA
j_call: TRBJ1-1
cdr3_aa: CASSLGGTNTEAFF
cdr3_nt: TGTGCCAGCAGCTTAGGGGGGACGAACACTGAAGCTTTCTTT

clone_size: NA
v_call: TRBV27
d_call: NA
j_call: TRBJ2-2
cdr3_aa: CASSLGGTGELFF
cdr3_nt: TGTGCCAGCAGTTTAGGGGGCACCGGGGAGCTGTTTTTT

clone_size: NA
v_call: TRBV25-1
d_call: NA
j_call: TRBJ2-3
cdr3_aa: CASSDPEGTDTQYF
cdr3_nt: TGTGCCAGCAGTGATCCCGAGGGCACAGATACGCAGTATTTT

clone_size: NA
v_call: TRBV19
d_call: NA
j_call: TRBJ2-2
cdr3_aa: CASSTRDPLKIGELFF
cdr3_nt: TGTGCCAGTAGTACCCGGGACCCTTTAAAGATCGGGGAGCTGTTTTTT

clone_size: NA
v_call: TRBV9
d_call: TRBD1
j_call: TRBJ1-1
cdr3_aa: CASSVEGGQGSEAFF
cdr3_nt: TGTGCCAGCAGCGTAGAGGGGGGACAGGGCTCTGAAGCTTTCTTT

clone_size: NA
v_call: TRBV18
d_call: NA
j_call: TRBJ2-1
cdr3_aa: CASSPSALDFFF
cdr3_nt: TGTGCCAGCTCACCTTCAGCCCTGGACTTTTTCTTC

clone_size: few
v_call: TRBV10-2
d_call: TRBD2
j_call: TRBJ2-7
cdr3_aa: CASSLADNYEQYF
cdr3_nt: TGCGCCAGCAGCCTAGCGGACAACTACGAGCAGTACTTC

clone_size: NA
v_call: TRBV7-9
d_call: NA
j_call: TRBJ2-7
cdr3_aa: CASSLARGPGEQYF
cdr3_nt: TGTGCCAGCAGCTTAGCCCGGGGTCCGGGTGAGCAGTACTTC

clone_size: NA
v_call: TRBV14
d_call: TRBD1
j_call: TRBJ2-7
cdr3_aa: CASSLIEGAEQYF
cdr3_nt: TGTGCCAGCAGCTTAATTGAGGGGGCCGAGCAGTACTTC

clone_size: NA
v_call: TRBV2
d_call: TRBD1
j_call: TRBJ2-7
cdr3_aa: CASSDFGTALYEQYF
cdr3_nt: TGTGCCAGCAGTGATTTTGGGACAGCTCTGTACGAGCAGTACTTC

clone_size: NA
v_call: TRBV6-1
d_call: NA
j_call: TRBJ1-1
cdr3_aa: CASSTGGSIAFF
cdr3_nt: TGTGCCAGTAGCACCGGGGGCTCTATAGCTTTCTTT

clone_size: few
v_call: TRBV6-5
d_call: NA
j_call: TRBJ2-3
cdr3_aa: CASSVRGADTQYF
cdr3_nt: TGTGCCAGCAGTGTTCGAGGGGCCGATACGCAGTATTTT

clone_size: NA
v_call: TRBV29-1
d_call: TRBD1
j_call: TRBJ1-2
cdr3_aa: CSVRQGSAADTF
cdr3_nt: TGCAGCGTCCGACAGGGGTCGGCCGCGGACACCTTC

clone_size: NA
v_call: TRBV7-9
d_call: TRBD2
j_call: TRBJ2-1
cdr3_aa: CASSPSGSINEQFF
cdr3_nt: TGTGCCAGCAGCCCTAGCGGGAGTATCAATGAGCAGTTCTTC

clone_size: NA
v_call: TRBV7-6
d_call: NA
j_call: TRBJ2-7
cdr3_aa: CASSRTPASLFHEQYF
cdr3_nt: TGTGCCAGCAGCCGAACCCCCGCTAGCCTCTTCCACGAGCAGTACTTC

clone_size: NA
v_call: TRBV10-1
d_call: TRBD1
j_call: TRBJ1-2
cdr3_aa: CAPKRQGAVKLKNYGYTF
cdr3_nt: TGCGCCCCCAAGCGGCAGGGGGCTGTAAAATTAAAGAACTATGGCTACACCTTC

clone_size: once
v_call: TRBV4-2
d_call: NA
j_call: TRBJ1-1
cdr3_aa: CASSQDMWGTEAFF
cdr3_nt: TGTGCCAGCAGCCAAGATATGTGGGGTACTGAAGCTTTCTTT

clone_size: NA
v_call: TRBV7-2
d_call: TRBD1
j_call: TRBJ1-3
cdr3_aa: CASSSPQGGRTIYF
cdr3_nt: TGTGCCAGCAGCTCCCCTCAAGGGGGCCGCACCATATATTTT

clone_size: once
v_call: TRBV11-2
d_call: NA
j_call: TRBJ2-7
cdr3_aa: CASSLTTGDPYEQYF
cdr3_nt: TGTGCCAGCAGCTTAACGACCGGGGACCCCTACGAGCAGTACTTC

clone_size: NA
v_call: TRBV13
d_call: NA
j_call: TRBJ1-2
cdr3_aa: CASSFRDRGVSNYGYTF
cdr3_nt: TGTGCCAGCAGCTTCCGGGATAGGGGGGTATCTAACTATGGCTACACCTTC

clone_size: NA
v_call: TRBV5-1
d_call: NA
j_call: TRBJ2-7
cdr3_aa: CASSLIGTASYEQYF
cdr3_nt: TGCGCCAGCAGCTTAATCGGGACGGCATCCTACGAGCAGTACTTC

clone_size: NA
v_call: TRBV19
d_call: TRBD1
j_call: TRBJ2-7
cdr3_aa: CASSIDGTGIREQYF
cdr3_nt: TGTGCCAGTAGTATAGATGGGACAGGGATTAGGGAGCAGTACTTC

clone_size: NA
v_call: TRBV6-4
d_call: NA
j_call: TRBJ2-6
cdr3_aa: CASSEGISGANVLTF
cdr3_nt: TGTGCCAGCAGTGAAGGGATCTCTGGGGCCAACGTCCTGACTTTC

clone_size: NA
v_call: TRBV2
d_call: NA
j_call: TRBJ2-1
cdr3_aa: CARGESYNEQFF
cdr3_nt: TGTGCCAGAGGGGAATCCTACAATGAGCAGTTCTTC

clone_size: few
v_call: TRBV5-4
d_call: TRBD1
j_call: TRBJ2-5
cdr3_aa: CASSLGQGKETQYF
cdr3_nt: TGTGCCAGCAGCCTGGGACAGGGGAAAGAGACCCAGTACTTC

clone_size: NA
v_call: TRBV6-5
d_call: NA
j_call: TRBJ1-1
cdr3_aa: CASSLGTPEAFF
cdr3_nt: TGTGCCAGCAGCCTCGGGACACCTGAAGCTTTCTTT

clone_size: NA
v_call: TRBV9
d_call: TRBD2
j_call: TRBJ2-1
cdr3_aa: CASSVAQRGGNYNEQFF
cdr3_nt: TGTGCCAGCAGCGTAGCCCAGCGGGGGGGCAACTACAATGAGCAGTTCTTC

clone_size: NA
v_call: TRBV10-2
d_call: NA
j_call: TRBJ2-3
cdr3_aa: CASRTLSTDTQYF
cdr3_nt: TGCGCCAGCAGAACGCTCAGCACAGATACGCAGTATTTT

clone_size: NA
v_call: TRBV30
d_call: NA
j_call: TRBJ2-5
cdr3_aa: CAWTGKGQETQYF
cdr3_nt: TGTGCCTGGACGGGCAAGGGTCAAGAGACCCAGTACTTC

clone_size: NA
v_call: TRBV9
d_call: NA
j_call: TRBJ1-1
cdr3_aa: CASSVGRRTEAFF
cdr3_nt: TGTGCCAGCAGCGTAGGAAGAAGGACTGAAGCTTTCTTT

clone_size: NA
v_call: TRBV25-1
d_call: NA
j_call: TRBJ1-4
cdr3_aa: CARQGEKLFF
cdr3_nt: TGTGCCAGACAGGGCGAAAAACTGTTTTTT

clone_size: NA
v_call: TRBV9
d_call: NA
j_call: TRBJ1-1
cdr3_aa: CASSPGTDAFF
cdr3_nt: TGTGCCAGCAGCCCCGGGACGGATGCTTTCTTT

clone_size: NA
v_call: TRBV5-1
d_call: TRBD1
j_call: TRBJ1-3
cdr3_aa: CASSVGPRDSSGNTIYF
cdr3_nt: TGCGCCAGCAGCGTGGGACCCAGGGACAGCTCTGGAAACACCATATATTTT

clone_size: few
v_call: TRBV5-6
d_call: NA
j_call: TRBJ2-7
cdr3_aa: CASSSPSYEQYF
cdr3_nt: TGTGCCAGCAGCTCCCCCTCATACGAGCAGTACTTC

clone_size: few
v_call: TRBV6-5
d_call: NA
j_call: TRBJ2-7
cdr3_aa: CASTPGPTYEQYF
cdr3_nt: TGTGCCAGCACCCCAGGACCGACCTACGAGCAGTACTTC

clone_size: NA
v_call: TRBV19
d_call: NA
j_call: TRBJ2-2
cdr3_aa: CASSILASGELFF
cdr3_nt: TGTGCCAGTAGTATTCTGGCATCCGGGGAGCTGTTTTTT

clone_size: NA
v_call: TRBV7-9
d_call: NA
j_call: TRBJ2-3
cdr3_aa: CASSLALRDQGGNTQYF
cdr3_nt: TGTGCCAGCAGCTTAGCTCTCCGGGATCAGGGCGGGAATACGCAGTATTTT

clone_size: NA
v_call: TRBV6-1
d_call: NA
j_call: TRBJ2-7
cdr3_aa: CASSPGEQYF
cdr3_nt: TGTGCCAGCAGTCCCGGCGAGCAGTACTTC

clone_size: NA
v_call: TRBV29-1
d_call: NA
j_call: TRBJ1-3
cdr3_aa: CSVEGETGNTIYF
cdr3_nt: TGCAGCGTTGAAGGGGAAACTGGAAACACCATATATTTT

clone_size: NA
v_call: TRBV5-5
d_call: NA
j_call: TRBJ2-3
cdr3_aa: CASSLYGRTDTQYF
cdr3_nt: TGTGCCAGCAGCTTGTACGGGAGAACAGATACGCAGTATTTT